These T cell receptor beta chains were read from a single sample in a study of blood T cell repertoires in COVID-19. Only in-frame clones appear in the TCRdb table, and some are missing; sequencing was by immunoSEQ multiplex PCR. The sample yields about 150,000 clones, approximately 88% seen once. The sequenced sample was PBMCs or T cells enriched from blood (not recorded which). The receptors originated from a woman younger than 45 with acute COVID-19. Each CDR3 is given with its conserved first and last residue.

>TRBV14|TRBJ2-3|13
CASSVQGADTQYF
>TRBV3-1/TRBV3-2|TRBJ2-3|18
CASSQGQGVGGRADTQYF
>TRBV18|TRBJ1-6|15
CASSPTGQGYSPLHF
>TRBV29-1|TRBJ2-3|14
CSVEEGGRVYTQYF
>TRBV24-1|TRBJ2-4|16
CATSTSQTEAKNIQYF
>TRBV6-2/TRBV6-3|TRBJ2-1|16
CASSYPRDRGRNEQFF
>TRBV18|TRBJ2-7|12
CASSPNSYEQYF
>TRBV7-9|TRBJ2-7|12
CASSLQGYEQYF
>TRBV5-1|TRBJ2-3|14
CASSLAGDPDTQYF
>TRBV3-1/TRBV3-2|TRBJ2-3|18
CASSQVKGGGPSTDTQYF
>TRBV10-3|TRBJ2-7|14
CAISESTAGGEQYF
>TRBV5-1|TRBJ2-3|16
CASSLEGLAGVGTQYF
>TRBV11-2|TRBJ1-3|19
CASSFYVRDSLFSGNTIYF
>TRBV2|TRBJ2-5|12
CASRSGGETQYF
>TRBV18|TRBJ1-2|12
CASSPNPYGYTF
>TRBV6-2/TRBV6-3|TRBJ2-5|13
CASSPNEAETQYF
>TRBV9|TRBJ2-3|15
CASSVGAWATDTQYF
>TRBV5-6|TRBJ2-1|17
CASSLGPRAGSYNEQFF
>TRBV5-6|TRBJ1-6|17
CASSLGPDGGLGSPLHF
>TRBV2|TRBJ2-1|11
CASDYYNEQFF
>TRBV2|TRBJ1-4|14
CASSAGTGHEKLFF
>TRBV20-1|TRBJ2-1|14
CSASRLADYNEQFF
>TRBV29-1|TRBJ1-5|13
CSVRQGKTQPQHF
>TRBV6-1|TRBJ2-1|19
CASSEFRVSETGYFNEQFF
>TRBV14|TRBJ2-1|16
CASSQEGDIAYNEQFF
>TRBV19|TRBJ2-2|15
CASTRGLDNTGELFF
>TRBV7-9|TRBJ1-1|13
CASSWTGGTEAFF
>TRBV4-1|TRBJ2-7|15
CASSPGTGHSYEQYF
>TRBV13|TRBJ2-7|14
CASSATDTAYEQYF
>TRBV27|TRBJ2-1|11
CASSIGLEQFF
>TRBV7-2|TRBJ2-5|15
CASSPRTGPQETQYF
>TRBV28|TRBJ2-5|16
CASSLSAGYVWETQYF
>TRBV19|TRBJ1-2|15
CASSRIHRGDYGYTF
>TRBV5-4|TRBJ2-1|15
CASSETGGSYNEQFF
>TRBV19|TRBJ2-1|16
CASSSTLRSLTNEQFF
>TRBV6-2/TRBV6-3|TRBJ2-1|18
CASSYSILAGDLYNEQFF
>TRBV6-5|TRBJ1-2|13
CASSSGLPGGYTF
>TRBV13|TRBJ2-3|15
CASSSRRQGTDTQYF
>TRBV20-1|TRBJ1-2|12
CSASLEGYGYTF
>TRBV20-1|TRBJ2-7|11
CSARAGHEQYF
>TRBV5-1|TRBJ2-3|13
CASSLVAFDTQYF
>TRBV28|TRBJ1-6|16
CASSRQVDGYNSPLHF
>TRBV18|TRBJ2-1|16
CASSPPLLAERDEQFF
>TRBV15|TRBJ2-1|16
CATSRDLDSSYNEQFF
>TRBV7-6|TRBJ2-7|13
CASSLGQINEQYF
>TRBV27|TRBJ2-3|15
CASSLETGGRDTQYF
>TRBV6-6|TRBJ1-4|15
CASSLGGGTNEKLFF
>TRBV25-1|TRBJ2-2|17
CASSEGTSGANTGELFF
>TRBV5-1|TRBJ2-2|15
CASSFGGTNTGELFF
>TRBV28|TRBJ2-1|16
CASSLTGGSSYNEQFF
>TRBV9|TRBJ1-3|16
CASSPGQGLTGNTIYF
>TRBV7-3|TRBJ2-7|15
CASSASSGSFHEQYF
>TRBV19|TRBJ2-1|16
CASSSRGSGSHNEQFF
>TRBV5-1|TRBJ1-1|14
CASSLAPRGTEAFF
>TRBV24-1|TRBJ2-1|14
CATSDPTRTNEQFF